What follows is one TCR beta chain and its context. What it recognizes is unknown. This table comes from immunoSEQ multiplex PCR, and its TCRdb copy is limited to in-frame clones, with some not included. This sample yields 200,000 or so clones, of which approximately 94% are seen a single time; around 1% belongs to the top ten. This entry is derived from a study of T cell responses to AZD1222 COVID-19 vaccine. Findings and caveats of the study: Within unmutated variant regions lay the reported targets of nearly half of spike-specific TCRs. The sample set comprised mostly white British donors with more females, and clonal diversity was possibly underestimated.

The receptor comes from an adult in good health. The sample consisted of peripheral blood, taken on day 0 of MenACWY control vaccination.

This chain's CDR3 is CASSSGVRQPQHF. The DNA for the CDR3 is TGTGCCAGCAGTTCAGGGGTGAGGCAGCCCCAGCATTTT. This chain joins TRBV7-9 and TRBJ1-5, with a possible D match to TRBD1 (6 bases). CDR1 is SEHNR and CDR2 is FQNEAQ in the germline V gene (reference sequence). V was trimmed by 6 bases and J by 7 bases, leaving 13 bases between them. The CDR3 runs 13 residues.